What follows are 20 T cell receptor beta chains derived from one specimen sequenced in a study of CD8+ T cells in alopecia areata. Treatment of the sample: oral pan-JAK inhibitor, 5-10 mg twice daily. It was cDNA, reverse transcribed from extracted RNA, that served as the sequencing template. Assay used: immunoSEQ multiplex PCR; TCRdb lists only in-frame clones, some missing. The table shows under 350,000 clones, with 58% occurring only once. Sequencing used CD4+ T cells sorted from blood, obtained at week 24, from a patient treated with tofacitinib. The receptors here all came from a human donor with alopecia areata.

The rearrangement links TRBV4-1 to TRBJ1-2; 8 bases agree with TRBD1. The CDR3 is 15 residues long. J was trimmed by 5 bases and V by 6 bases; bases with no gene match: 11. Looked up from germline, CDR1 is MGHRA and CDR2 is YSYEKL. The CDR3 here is CASRFGQGEGYGYTF. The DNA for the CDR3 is TGCGCCAGCAGATTCGGACAGGGAGAAGGGTATGGCTACACCTTC.

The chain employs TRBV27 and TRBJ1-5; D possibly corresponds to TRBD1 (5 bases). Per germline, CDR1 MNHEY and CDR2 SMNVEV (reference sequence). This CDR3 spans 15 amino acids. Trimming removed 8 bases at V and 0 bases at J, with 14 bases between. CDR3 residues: CASGPQGYSNQPQHF. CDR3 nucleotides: TGTGCCAGCGGACCCCAGGGTTATAGCAATCAGCCCCAGCATTTT.

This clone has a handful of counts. As DNA, the CDR3 is TGTGCCTGGAGCAGCGGGTATAATTCACCCCTCCACTTT. It is translated as CAWSSGYNSPLHF. The chain employs TRBV30 and TRBJ1-6; D unresolved. V was clipped by 3 bases and J by 4 bases, with 7 bases between them. Germline V gives CDR1 GTSNPN, CDR2 SVGIG (reference sequence). This CDR3 is built from 13 residues.

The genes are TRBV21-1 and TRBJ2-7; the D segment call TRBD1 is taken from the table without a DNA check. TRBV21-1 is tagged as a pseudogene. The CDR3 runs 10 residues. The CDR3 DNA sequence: TGTGCCAGCGAGGACAACGAGCAGTACTTC. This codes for CASEDNEQYF.

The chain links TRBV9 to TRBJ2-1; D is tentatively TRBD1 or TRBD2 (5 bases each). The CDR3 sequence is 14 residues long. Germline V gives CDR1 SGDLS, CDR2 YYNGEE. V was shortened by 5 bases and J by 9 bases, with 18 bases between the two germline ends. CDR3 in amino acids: CASSLPDGASEQFF. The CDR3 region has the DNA TGTGCCAGCAGTCTCCCGGACGGGGCTTCTGAGCAGTTCTTC.

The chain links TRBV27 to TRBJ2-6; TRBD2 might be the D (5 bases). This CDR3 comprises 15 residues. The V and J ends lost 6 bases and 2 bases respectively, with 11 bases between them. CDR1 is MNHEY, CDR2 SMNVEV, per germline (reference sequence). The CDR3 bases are TGTGCCAGCAGGGGATTGAGGGCTGGGGCCAACGTCCTGACTTTC. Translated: CASRGLRAGANVLTF.

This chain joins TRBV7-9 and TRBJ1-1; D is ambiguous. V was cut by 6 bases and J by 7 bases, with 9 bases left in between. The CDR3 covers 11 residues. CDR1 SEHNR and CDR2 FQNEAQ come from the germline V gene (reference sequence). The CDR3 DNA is TGTGCCAGCAGTTCTAATATTGAAGCTTTCTTT. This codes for CASSSNIEAFF.

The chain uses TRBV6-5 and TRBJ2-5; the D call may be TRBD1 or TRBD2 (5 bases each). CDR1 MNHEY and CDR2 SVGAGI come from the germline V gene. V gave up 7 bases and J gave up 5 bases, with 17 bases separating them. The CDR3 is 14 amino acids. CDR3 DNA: TGTGCCAGCATCAACCTAGGCAGGGAGGAGACCCAGTACTTC. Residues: CASINLGREETQYF.

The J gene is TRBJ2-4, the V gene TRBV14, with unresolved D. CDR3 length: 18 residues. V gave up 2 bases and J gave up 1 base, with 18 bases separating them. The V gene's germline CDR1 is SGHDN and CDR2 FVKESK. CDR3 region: CASSQFAVNTVAKNIQYF. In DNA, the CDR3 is TGTGCCAGCAGCCAATTTGCCGTAAATACCGTGGCCAAAAACATTCAGTACTTC.

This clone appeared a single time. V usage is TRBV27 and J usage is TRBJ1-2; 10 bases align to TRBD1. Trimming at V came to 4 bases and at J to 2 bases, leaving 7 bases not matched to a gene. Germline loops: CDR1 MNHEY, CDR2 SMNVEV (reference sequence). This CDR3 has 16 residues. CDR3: CASSSSDRGVNYGYTF. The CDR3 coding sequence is TGTGCCAGCAGTTCGTCGGACAGGGGGGTCAACTATGGCTACACCTTC.

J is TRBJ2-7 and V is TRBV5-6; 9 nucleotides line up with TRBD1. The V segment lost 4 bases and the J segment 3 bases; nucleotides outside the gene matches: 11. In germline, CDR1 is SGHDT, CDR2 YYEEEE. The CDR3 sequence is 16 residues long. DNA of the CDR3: TGTGCCAGCAGCCTACCAGGACAGGGGAAGAACTACGAGCAGTACTTC. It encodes CASSLPGQGKNYEQYF. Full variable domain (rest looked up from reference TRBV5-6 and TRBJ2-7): DAGVTQSPTHLIKTRGQQVTLRCSPKSGHDTVSWYQQALGQGPQFIFQYYEEEERQRGNFPDRFSGHQFPNYSSELNVNALLLGDSALYLCASSLPGQGKNYEQYFGPGTRLTVT.

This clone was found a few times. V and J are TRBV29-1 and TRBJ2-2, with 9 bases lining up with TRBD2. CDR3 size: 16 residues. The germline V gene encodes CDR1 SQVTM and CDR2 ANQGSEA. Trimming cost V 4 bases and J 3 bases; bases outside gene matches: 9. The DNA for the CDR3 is TGCAGCGTTGTACCCTTAGCGGGGGCTCACACCGGGGAGCTGTTTTTT. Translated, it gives CSVVPLAGAHTGELFF.

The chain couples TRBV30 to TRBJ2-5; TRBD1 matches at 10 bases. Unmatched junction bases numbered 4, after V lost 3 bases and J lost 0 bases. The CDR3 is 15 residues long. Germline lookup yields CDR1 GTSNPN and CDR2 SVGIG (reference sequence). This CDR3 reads CAWSLGQGNQETQYF. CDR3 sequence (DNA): TGTGCCTGGAGCCTGGGACAGGGGAACCAAGAGACCCAGTACTTC.

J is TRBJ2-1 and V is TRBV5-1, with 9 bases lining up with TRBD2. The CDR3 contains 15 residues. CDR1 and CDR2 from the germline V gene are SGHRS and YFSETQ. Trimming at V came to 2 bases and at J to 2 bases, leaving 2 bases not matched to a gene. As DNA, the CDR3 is TGCGCCAGCAGCTTACCTAGCGGGACCTACAATGAGCAGTTCTTC. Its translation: CASSLPSGTYNEQFF.

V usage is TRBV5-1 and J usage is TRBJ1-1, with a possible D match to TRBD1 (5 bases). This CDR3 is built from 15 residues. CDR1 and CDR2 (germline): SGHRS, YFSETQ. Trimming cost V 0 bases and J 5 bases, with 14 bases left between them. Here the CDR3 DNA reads TGCGCCAGCAGCTTGGAATTGGCCGGGGGAACTGAAGCTTTCTTT. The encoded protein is CASSLELAGGTEAFF.

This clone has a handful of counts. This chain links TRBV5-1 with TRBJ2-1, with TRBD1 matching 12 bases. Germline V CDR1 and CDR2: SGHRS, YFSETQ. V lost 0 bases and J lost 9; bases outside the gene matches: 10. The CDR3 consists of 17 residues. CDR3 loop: CASSLAITGTGGGEQFF. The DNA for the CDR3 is TGCGCCAGCAGCTTGGCCATTACCGGGACAGGGGGCGGTGAGCAGTTCTTC.

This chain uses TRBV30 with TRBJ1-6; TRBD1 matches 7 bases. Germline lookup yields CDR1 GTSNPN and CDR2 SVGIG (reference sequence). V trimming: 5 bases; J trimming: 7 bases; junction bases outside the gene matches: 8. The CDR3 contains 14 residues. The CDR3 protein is CAWGGLDRNSPLHF. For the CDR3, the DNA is TGTGCCTGGGGCGGACTGGACAGGAATTCACCCCTCCACTTT.

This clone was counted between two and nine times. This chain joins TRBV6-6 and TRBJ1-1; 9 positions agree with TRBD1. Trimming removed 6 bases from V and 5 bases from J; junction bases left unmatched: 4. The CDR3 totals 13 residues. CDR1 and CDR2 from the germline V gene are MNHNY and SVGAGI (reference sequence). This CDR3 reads CASRGQGRTEAFF. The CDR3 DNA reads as TGTGCCAGCAGGGGACAGGGCAGGACTGAAGCTTTCTTT.

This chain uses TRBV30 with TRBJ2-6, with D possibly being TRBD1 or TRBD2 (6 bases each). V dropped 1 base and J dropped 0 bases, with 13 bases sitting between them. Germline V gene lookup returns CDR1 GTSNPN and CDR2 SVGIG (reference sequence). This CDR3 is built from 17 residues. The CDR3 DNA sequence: TGTGCCTGGAGTGCCTGGGGGGCGTCCTCTGGGGCCAACGTCCTGACTTTC. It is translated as CAWSAWGASSGANVLTF.

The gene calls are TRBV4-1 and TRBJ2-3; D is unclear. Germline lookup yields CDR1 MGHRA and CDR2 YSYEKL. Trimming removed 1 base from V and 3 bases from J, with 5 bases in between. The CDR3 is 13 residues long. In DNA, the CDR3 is TGCGCCAGCAGCCAAGGGGCGACAGATACGCAGTATTTT. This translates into CASSQGATDTQYF.